This T cell receptor beta chain originates from a study of Graves' ophthalmopathy and Graves' hyperthyroidism. General study points: Sensitivity reached 70% to 71% and specificity approximately 78% when the model predicted ophthalmopathy progression. The blood repertoire also included most expanded thyroid clonotypes above 0.001 frequency.

The study amplified TCR beta CDR3 regions using RNA transcripts. First-round RT-PCR with HTBI primers preceded a second-round multiplex PCR. TCRdb fed the multiplex PCR reads into MiXCR, producing one record per CDR3 protein. The sample holds over a million distinct CDR3 sequences, about 36% seen once. Establishment of the diagnosis relied upon clinical symptoms, serum thyroxine, TRAb, thyroid ultrasound and orbital computed tomography. Trimming pared 8 bases from V and 6 bases from J, leaving 16 bases between. The CDR3 runs to 13 residues. Germline CDR1 is KGHDR and CDR2 is SFDVKD. Concerning this clonotype itself: The antigen is not known.

This TCR derives from an adult man with Graves' hyperthyroidism. The sequencing input was peripheral blood or thyroid tissue (not recorded which). The chain joins TRBV24-1 to TRBJ2-7; D possibly corresponds to TRBD2 (6 bases). CDR3 protein: CATNRDSASEQYF. The CDR3 nucleotides read TGTGCCACCAACCGGGACTCGGCCTCCGAGCAGTACTTC.